The sequence of this T cell receptor beta chain was determined in a study of neurological immune-mediated disorders. This clonotype has a count of ten or more. Its specificity is not known. MiXCR, applied by TCRdb to the 5' RACE reads, yields one record per CDR3 protein. The sample contains roughly 36,000 distinct CDR3 sequences, around an eighth of which appear only once. The germline CDR1 and CDR2 sequences are SQVTM and ANQGSEA. The V and J ends lost 6 bases and 7 bases, in that order; junction bases with no gene match: 8. The CDR3 totals 13 residues. Overall study results and limits: There were no CDR3 amino acid sequences shared by expanded clones across subjects, a result suggesting private repertoires in all groups. The greatest TCR clonal expansion appeared in HTLV-1-associated myelopathy and the smallest, falling below healthy controls, in multiple sclerosis.

Sequencing used PBMCs. The chain is built from TRBV29-1 and TRBJ1-4, with TRBD1 identical over 7 bases. The sequence was collected from a woman between 50 and 59 years old with HTLV-1-associated myelopathy (HAM/TSP). CDR3 coding DNA: TGCAGCGTCAAGGGGGCGCGAGGTGAAAAACTGTTTTTT. Translation: CSVKGARGEKLFF.